This paragraph covers one TCR beta chain sequence. The target antigen is unknown. This CDR3 spans 14 amino acids. Germline CDR1 is MDHEN and CDR2 is SYDVKM. The trim removed 5 bases at V and 8 bases at J, leaving 8 bases unmatched. These data belong to a study of T cell responses to AZD1222 COVID-19 vaccine. General study points: The donor group comprised mostly white British people and more females; the analysis possibly underestimated clonal diversity.

Clones were read by immunoSEQ multiplex PCR, and TCRdb kept only the in-frame ones, dropping some. The data show over 85,000 clones, 87% seen once. Source: peripheral blood, taken on day 0 of AZD1222 vaccination. This sequence joins TRBV28 and TRBJ1-4, with 7 bases that match TRBD1. The TCR comes from an adult in good health. The DNA for the CDR3 is TGTGCCAGCAGTCGACAGGGCTATAGAGAAAAACTGTTTTTT. The encoded protein is CASSRQGYREKLFF.